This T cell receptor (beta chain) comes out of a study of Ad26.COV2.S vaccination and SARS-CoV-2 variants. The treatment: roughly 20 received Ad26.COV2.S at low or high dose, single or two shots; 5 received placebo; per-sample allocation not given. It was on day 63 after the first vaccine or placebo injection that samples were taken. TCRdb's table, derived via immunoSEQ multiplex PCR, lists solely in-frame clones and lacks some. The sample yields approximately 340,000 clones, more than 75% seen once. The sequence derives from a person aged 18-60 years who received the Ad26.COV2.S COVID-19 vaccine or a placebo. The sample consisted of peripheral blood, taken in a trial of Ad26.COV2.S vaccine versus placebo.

The DNA for the CDR3 is TGTGCCAGCAGCACCTTCGGGACAGGCCTTCTACAAGCTTTCTTT. Its translation: CASSTFGTGLLQAFF. The V gene is TRBV2, the J gene TRBJ1-1; 8 bases map to TRBD1. The ends lost 6 bases at V and 9 bases at J; junction bases unmatched: 15. The V gene's germline CDR1 is SNHLY and CDR2 FYNNEI. The CDR3 contains 15 residues.